This T cell receptor beta chain was obtained from a study of HIV-infected patients and healthy controls (dated by TCRdb to 2014 to 2015). The library was obtained by 5' RACE. Sequencer: Illumina MiSeq. Through fastp at Q25 and MiXCR, TCRdb rebuilt clones from the public reads, retaining in-frame beta chains. Each record represents a unique CDR3 protein, reported with the most common genes and DNA among its rows. This sample comprises 15,000 to 20,000 distinct CDR3 sequences, roughly a fifth of them detected only once. The leading ten clones occupy around a third of the sample. This clonotype was observed many times. Its antigen target is currently unknown. No much larger clone is present one base from it, and per-base qualities are unavailable. The sequenced sample consisted of CD8+ T cells from blood. The TCR sequence derives from a human donor in good health.

DNA sequence: TGTGCCAGCAGTTTAGCCCGCAGGGTTGACGAAAAACTGTTTTTT. It specifies CASSLARRVDEKLFF. Rearrangement joined TRBV12-3 or TRBV12-4 to TRBJ1-4; TRBD1 could be the D gene, as 5 bases match. The CDR3 covers 15 residues, taking in both the cysteine and the phenylalanine. This entry keeps only the CDR3 DNA: 45 bases, framed from base 1. Deletion took 0 bases off V and 8 bases off J, with a span of 13 bases between the germline ends.